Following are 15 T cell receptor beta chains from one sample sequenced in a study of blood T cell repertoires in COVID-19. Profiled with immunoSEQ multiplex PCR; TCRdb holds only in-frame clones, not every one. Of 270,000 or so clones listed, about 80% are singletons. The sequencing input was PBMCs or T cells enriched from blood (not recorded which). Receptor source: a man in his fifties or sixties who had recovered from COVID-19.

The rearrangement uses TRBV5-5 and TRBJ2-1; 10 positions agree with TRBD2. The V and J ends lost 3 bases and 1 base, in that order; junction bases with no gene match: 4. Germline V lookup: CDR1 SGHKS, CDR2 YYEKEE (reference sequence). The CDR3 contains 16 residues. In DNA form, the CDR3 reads TGTGCCAGCAGCTCCCTAGCGGGAGTATCCTACAATGAGCAGTTCTTC. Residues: CASSSLAGVSYNEQFF.

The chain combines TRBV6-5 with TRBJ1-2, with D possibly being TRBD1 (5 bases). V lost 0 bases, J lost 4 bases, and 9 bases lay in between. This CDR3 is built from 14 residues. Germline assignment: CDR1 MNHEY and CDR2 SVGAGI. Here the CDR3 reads CASSYSDSLYGYTF. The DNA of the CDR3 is TGTGCCAGCAGTTACTCCGACAGCCTCTATGGCTACACCTTC.

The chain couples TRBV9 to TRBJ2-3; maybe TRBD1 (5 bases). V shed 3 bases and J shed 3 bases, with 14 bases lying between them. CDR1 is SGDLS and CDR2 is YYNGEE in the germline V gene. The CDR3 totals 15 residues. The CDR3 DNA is TGTGCCAGCAGCGGAACAGGTATGAGGACAGATACGCAGTATTTT. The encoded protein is CASSGTGMRTDTQYF.

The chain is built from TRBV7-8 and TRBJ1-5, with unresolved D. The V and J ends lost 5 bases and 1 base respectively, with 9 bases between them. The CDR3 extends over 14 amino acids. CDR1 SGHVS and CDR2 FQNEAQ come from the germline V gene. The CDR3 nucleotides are TGTGCCAGCAGCGAGGGAAAAAGCAATCAGCCCCAGCATTTT. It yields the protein CASSEGKSNQPQHF.

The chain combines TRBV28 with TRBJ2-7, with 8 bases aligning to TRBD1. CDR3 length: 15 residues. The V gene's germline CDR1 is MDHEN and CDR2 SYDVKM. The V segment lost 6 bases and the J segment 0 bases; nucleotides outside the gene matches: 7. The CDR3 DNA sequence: TGTGCCAGCAGCCTTACAGGGGGGAACTCCTACGAGCAGTACTTC. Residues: CASSLTGGNSYEQYF.

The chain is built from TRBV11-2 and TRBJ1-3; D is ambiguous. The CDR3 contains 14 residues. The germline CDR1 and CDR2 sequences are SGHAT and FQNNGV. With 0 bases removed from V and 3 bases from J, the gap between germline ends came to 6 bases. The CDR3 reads CASSLDPSGNTIYF. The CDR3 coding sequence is TGTGCCAGCAGCTTAGATCCCAGTGGAAACACCATATATTTT.

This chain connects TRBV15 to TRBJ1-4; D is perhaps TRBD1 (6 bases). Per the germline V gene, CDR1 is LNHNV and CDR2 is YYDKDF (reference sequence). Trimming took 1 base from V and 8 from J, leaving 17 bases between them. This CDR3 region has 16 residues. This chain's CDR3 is CATSRGRGFGWEKLFF. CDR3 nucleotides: TGTGCCACCAGCAGAGGTAGGGGGTTCGGTTGGGAAAAACTGTTTTTT. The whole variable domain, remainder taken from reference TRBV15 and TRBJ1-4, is DAMVIQNPRYQVTQFGKPVTLSCSQTLNHNVMYWYQQKSSQAPKLLFHYYDKDFNNEADTPDNFQSRRPNTSFCFLDIRSPGLGDTAMYLCATSRGRGFGWEKLFFGSGTQLSVL.

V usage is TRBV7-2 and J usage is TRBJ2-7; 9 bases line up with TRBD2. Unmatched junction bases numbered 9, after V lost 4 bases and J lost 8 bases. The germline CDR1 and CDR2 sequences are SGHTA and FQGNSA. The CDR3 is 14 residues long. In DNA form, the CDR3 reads TGTGCCAGCAGCTCAGACGGGACTAGCATAAAGCAGTACTTC. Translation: CASSSDGTSIKQYF.

The CDR3 DNA follows: TGCGCCAGCAGCTTGGAGGGGATCATGAACACTGAAGCTTTCTTT. It translates to CASSLEGIMNTEAFF. The V gene is TRBV5-1, the J gene TRBJ1-1; tentatively, D is TRBD1 (5 bases). Germline V gene lookup returns CDR1 SGHRS and CDR2 YFSETQ. The CDR3 is made up of 15 amino acids. V gave up 0 bases and J gave up 0 bases, with 9 bases separating them.

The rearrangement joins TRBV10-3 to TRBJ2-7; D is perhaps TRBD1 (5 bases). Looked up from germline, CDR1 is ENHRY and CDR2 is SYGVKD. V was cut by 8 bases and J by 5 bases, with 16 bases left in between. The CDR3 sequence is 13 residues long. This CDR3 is CAIAQSDSHEQYF. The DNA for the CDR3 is TGTGCCATCGCCCAGAGTGACAGCCACGAGCAGTACTTC.

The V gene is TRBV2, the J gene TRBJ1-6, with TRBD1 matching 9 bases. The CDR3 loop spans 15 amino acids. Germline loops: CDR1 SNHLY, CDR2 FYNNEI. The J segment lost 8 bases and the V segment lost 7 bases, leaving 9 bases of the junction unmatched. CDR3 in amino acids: CASKTGTGNHSPLHF. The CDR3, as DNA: TGTGCCAGCAAAACCGGGACAGGGAATCATTCACCCCTCCACTTT.

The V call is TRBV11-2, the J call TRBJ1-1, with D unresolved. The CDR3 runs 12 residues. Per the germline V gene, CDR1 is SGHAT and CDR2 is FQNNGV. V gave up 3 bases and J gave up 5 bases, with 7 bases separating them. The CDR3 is CASSLERTEAFF. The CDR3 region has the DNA TGTGCCAGCAGCTTGGAGAGGACTGAAGCTTTCTTT.

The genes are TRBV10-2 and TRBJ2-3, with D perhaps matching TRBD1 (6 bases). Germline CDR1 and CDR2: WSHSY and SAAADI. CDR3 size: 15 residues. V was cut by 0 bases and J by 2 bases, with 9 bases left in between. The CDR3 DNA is TGCGCCAGCAGTGAGTCGGGGACAACCACAGATACGCAGTATTTT. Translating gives CASSESGTTTDTQYF.

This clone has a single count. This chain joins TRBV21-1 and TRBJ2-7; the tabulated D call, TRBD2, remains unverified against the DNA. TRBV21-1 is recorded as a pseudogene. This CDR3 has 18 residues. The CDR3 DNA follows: TGTGCCAGCAGCAAAGGGGGCCAGCATAGCGGGATGAGGTACGAGCAGTACTTC. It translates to CASSKGGQHSGMRYEQYF.

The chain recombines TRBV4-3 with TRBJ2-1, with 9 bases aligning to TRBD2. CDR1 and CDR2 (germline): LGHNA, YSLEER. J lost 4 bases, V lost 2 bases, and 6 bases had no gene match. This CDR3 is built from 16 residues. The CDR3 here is CASSQSLAGNYNEQFF. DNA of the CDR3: TGCGCCAGCAGCCAATCCCTAGCGGGAAATTACAATGAGCAGTTCTTC.